Described below is a single T cell receptor (beta chain) sequence and its context. This clonotype was picked up a small number of times. Which antigen it targets is not known. Per-base qualities were not stored, and no clone one base away is much larger. The sample originates from a study of response to subunit inactivated influenza vaccine (dated by TCRdb to between 2018 and 2020). Looking at the study overall: To follow how T cells responded to a trivalent subunit inactivated influenza vaccine, the researchers relied on deep quantitative profiling of the T cell receptor repertoire.

On the study overall, not on this receptor specifically: The authors suggested that each seasonal influenza vaccination may recruit only a limited number of new T cells.

V lost 4 bases and J lost 1 base, and the count of bases not matched to a germline gene is 9. The CDR3, cysteine through phenylalanine, is 18 amino acids long. Here the CDR3 DNA is all that survives: 54 bases in frame from base 1. The germline V gene sets CDR1 to SNHLY and CDR2 to FYNNEI. Libraries were constructed by RT-PCR. The data were produced on an Illumina HiSeq 2500. In TCRdb, the public reads were trimmed at Q25 with fastp and aligned with MiXCR, with productive beta chains retained. Entries that share a CDR3 protein sequence are merged under the most common genes and DNA. This sample comprises around 710,000 distinct CDR3 sequences, approximately 15% of them detected only once. 6% to 7% of the sample is in the top ten clones.

The TCR originated in a man aged 50-59 years who received an inactivated influenza vaccine. Donor details come from another sample of the same person, matched by shared clones. The chain employs TRBV2 and TRBJ2-3, with 12 middle bases fitting TRBD2. Material: PBMCs from blood, obtained 14 to 15 days before vaccination. The CDR3 has the sequence CASSVPSGGADGTDTQYF. In nucleotide form, the sequence is TGTGCCAGCAGTGTGCCTAGCGGGGGGGCCGATGGCACAGATACGCAGTATTTT.